The clone carrying this T cell receptor beta chain was counted a few times. What it recognizes is unknown. This sample was included in a study of T-cell memory formation after mild COVID-19. Study as a whole: TCR clusters mostly belonged to single donors.

UMIs and sample barcodes were carried by the TCR alpha and TCR beta cDNA libraries that 5'RACE produced using constant-segment primers. TCRdb re-called the 5' RACE reads through MiXCR, storing one row per CDR3 protein. The sample contains 350,000 to 500,000 distinct CDR3 sequences, more than 15% of which appear only once. General study results and limits: Clones that contracted clustered mainly in CM and EM if CD4+ and in EMRA if CD8+. Cross-reactive memory seemingly joined, as some responding clones were found in pre-infection memory.

Unmatched junction bases numbered 7, after V lost 3 bases and J lost 3 bases. Germline V gives CDR1 SGHNT, CDR2 YENEEA. This CDR3 region has 15 residues. The rearrangement uses TRBV11-3 and TRBJ2-5; 7 bases are a match to TRBD2. The sample was PBMCs or a T cell subset sorted from them (not recorded which). The sequence was obtained from a young man who had mild COVID-19 (a few samples of this study predate the infection). Cell type and time point are not known. In nucleotides, the CDR3 is TGTGCCAGCAGCTTCTACCTCGGGACTAAAGAGACCCAGTACTTC. This gives the protein CASSFYLGTKETQYF. Looking up the rest from reference TRBV11-3 and TRBJ2-5 gives the full variable domain: EAGVVQSPRYKIIEKKQPVAFWCNPISGHNTLYWYLQNLGQGPELLIRYENEEAVDDSQLPKDRFSAERLKGVDSTLKIQPAELGDSAVYLCASSFYLGTKETQYFGPGTRLLVL.